This is a list of T cell receptor beta chains from one sample in a study of shared clonotypes between healthy human individuals. TCRdb's copy holds only in-frame clones and misses some; the assay was immunoSEQ multiplex PCR. This table has some 2,000,000 clones, approximately 95% appearing once. The sample comprised naive CD4+ T cells sorted from blood. The receptors come from a man aged 18 to 35 in good health. Both conserved end residues are part of each CDR3. The order of the fields is V gene, clone size, CDR3 length, J gene, D gene, CDR3 protein, CDR3 DNA. D genes are given only for firm matches. Only some rows state a clone size, as once, few, many or a class for expanded clones.

>TRBV30|-|13|TRBJ2-1|TRBD2
CASGTSGEDEQFF
TGTGCCTCCGGGACTAGCGGGGAGGATGAGCAGTTCTTC
>TRBV5-8|once|16|TRBJ2-7|TRBD2
CASTLLSGGESYEQYF
TGTGCCAGCACCCTCCTTAGCGGGGGGGAATCCTACGAGCAGTACTTC
>TRBV7-2|-|14|TRBJ2-7|-
CASSLGPVNDEQYF
TGTGCCAGCAGCCTTGGCCCGGTGAACGACGAGCAGTACTTC
>TRBV30|few|12|TRBJ1-1|-
CAWTRHGTEAFF
TGTGCCTGGACCAGACACGGCACTGAAGCTTTCTTT
>TRBV6-6|-|14|TRBJ2-2|-
CASSSHSSTGELFF
TGTGCCAGCAGTTCCCACTCTTCGACCGGGGAGCTGTTTTTT
>TRBV25-1|-|15|TRBJ1-4|-
CASSEYGVTNEKLFF
TGTGCCAGCAGTGAATATGGGGTTACTAATGAAAAACTGTTTTTT
>TRBV7-9|-|15|TRBJ1-1|TRBD1
CASSSRQGGVTEAFF
TGTGCCAGCAGCTCCAGACAGGGTGGGGTCACTGAAGCTTTCTTT
>TRBV27|-|15|TRBJ2-7|-
CASRGGDLGSYEQYF
TGTGCCAGCAGGGGGGGAGACTTGGGCTCCTACGAGCAGTACTTC
>TRBV30|-|16|TRBJ1-3|-
CAWSVQLGGRGNTIYF
TGTGCCTGGAGTGTACAGCTTGGGGGAAGAGGAAACACCATATATTTT
>TRBV4-3|-|15|TRBJ2-2|TRBD1
CASSQVDRDAGELFF
TGCGCCAGCAGCCAAGTAGACAGGGATGCCGGGGAGCTGTTTTTT
>TRBV2|-|14|TRBJ2-5|-
CASARIEQGETQYF
TGTGCCAGCGCCCGGATAGAGCAAGGGGAGACCCAGTACTTC
>TRBV6-1|-|17|TRBJ1-1|TRBD1
CASSGQGSFPLDTEAFF
TGTGCCAGCAGTGGACAGGGTTCGTTTCCCCTGGACACTGAAGCTTTCTTT
>TRBV2|-|14|TRBJ2-1|TRBD2
CASSEGLGYNEQFF
TGTGCCAGCAGTGAGGGACTAGGCTACAATGAGCAGTTCTTC
>TRBV7-3|-|13|TRBJ1-1|-
CASSSQENTEAFF
TGTGCCAGCAGCTCGCAGGAGAACACTGAAGCTTTCTTT
>TRBV9|-|14|TRBJ2-7|TRBD2
CASSVGSGRAEQYF
TGTGCCAGCAGCGTAGGTAGCGGGAGAGCCGAGCAGTACTTC
>TRBV30|-|14|TRBJ1-4|-
CAWSQGGSNEKLFF
TGTGCCTGGAGCCAGGGAGGAAGTAATGAAAAACTGTTTTTT
>TRBV18|-|14|TRBJ2-4|-
CASSPLGTQNIQYF
TGTGCCAGCTCACCCTTGGGGACCCAAAACATTCAGTACTTC
>TRBV19|-|13|TRBJ1-6|-
CASIGQGGSPLHF
TGTGCCAGTATCGGGCAGGGAGGTTCACCCCTCCACTTT
>TRBV30|-|17|TRBJ1-6|TRBD1
CAAGQAIGSSYNSPLHF
TGTGCTGCCGGACAGGCCATAGGGAGCTCCTATAATTCACCCCTCCACTTT
>TRBV5-6|-|15|TRBJ1-1|TRBD1
CASNLWTGTNTEAFF
TGTGCCAGCAACTTGTGGACAGGGACGAACACTGAAGCTTTCTTT
>TRBV6-1|-|15|TRBJ2-3|-
CASRRIYSYTDTQYF
TGTGCCAGCAGGAGAATCTATAGTTACACAGATACGCAGTATTTT
>TRBV6-6|-|15|TRBJ1-3|-
CASSERTYSHRPIYF
TGTGCCAGCAGTGAGCGGACGTATAGTCATCGTCCCATATATTTT
>TRBV5-1|-|17|TRBJ2-7|TRBD2
CASSPGAGQGGVYEQYF
TGCGCCAGCAGCCCTGGGGCTGGGCAGGGAGGGGTGTACGAGCAGTACTTC
>TRBV19|-|14|TRBJ2-7|TRBD2
CASSTGTSAYEQYF
TGTGCCAGTAGTACCGGGACTAGCGCGTACGAGCAGTACTTC
>TRBV5-4|-|15|TRBJ1-2|-
CASRTRQATNYGYTF
TGTGCCAGCAGAACGAGACAGGCAACTAACTATGGCTACACCTTC
>TRBV27|-|14|TRBJ1-1|TRBD1
CASSLGQVNTEAFF
TGTGCCAGCAGTTTAGGACAGGTGAACACTGAAGCTTTCTTT
>TRBV5-1|-|16|TRBJ2-7|-
CASSPLNRGGTYEQYF
TGCGCCAGCAGCCCTCTGAACAGGGGAGGGACCTACGAGCAGTACTTC
>TRBV28|-|15|TRBJ2-7|TRBD1
CASSFAGQGSYEQYF
TGTGCCAGCAGTTTCGCGGGACAGGGGTCCTACGAGCAGTACTTC
>TRBV11-2|-|11|TRBJ2-7|-
CASSLDYEQYF
TGTGCCAGCAGCTTAGACTACGAGCAGTACTTC
>TRBV6-1|-|13|TRBJ2-3|-
CASGPLGADTQYF
TGTGCCTCGGGGCCCCTAGGGGCAGATACGCAGTATTTT
>TRBV28|-|13|TRBJ1-2|TRBD1
CASSLRDSYGYTF
TGTGCCAGCAGTTTACGGGACAGCTATGGCTACACCTTC
>TRBV9|-|15|TRBJ1-1|-
CASSPNVARNTEAFF
TGTGCCAGCAGCCCGAACGTGGCCCGGAACACTGAAGCTTTCTTT
>TRBV2|-|11|TRBJ1-3|-
CASNGGWAIYF
TGTGCCAGCAATGGGGGTTGGGCCATATATTTT
>TRBV9|-|14|TRBJ2-7|TRBD1
CASSVGQGPYEQYF
TGTGCCAGCAGCGTCGGACAGGGGCCCTACGAGCAGTACTTC
>TRBV11-1|-|16|TRBJ1-6|TRBD1
CASSLVEQGGDSPLHF
TGTGCCAGCAGCTTAGTAGAGCAGGGGGGGGATTCACCCCTCCACTTT
>TRBV9|-|14|TRBJ2-7|-
CASSSQGQSLEQYF
TGTGCCAGCAGCTCTCAGGGTCAATCACTCGAGCAGTACTTC
>TRBV28|-|12|TRBJ1-2|-
CASSSDTYGYTF
TGTGCCAGCAGTAGTGACACCTATGGCTACACCTTC
>TRBV30|-|16|TRBJ1-1|-
CAWSKRSNVVNTEAFF
TGTGCCTGGAGTAAGAGGAGCAATGTCGTGAACACTGAAGCTTTCTTT
>TRBV30|-|13|TRBJ1-3|-
CAWSWGSGNTIYF
TGTGCCTGGAGTTGGGGCTCTGGAAACACCATATATTTT
>TRBV11-2|once|15|TRBJ1-1|-
CASSLAGQMNTEAFF
TGTGCCAGCAGCTTGGCCGGGCAGATGAACACTGAAGCTTTCTTT
>TRBV2|-|14|TRBJ2-7|TRBD2
CASSAAGGAYEQYF
TGTGCCAGCAGTGCAGCGGGGGGCGCCTACGAGCAGTACTTC
>TRBV10-2|-|12|TRBJ2-5|-
CASSTNQETQYF
TGCGCCAGCAGTACTAACCAAGAGACCCAGTACTTC
>TRBV11-2|-|14|TRBJ2-5|-
CASSSPGLQGTQYF
TGTGCCAGCAGCTCCCCCGGACTGCAAGGGACCCAGTACTTC
>TRBV5-8|-|16|TRBJ2-3|-
CASNGGRGSFTDTQYF
TGTGCCTCAAACGGTGGAAGAGGGTCATTCACAGATACGCAGTATTTT
>TRBV6-6|-|12|TRBJ2-7|-
CASRLQEGEQYF
TGTGCCAGCAGATTACAAGAGGGGGAGCAGTACTTC
>TRBV7-9|-|14|TRBJ2-1|TRBD2
CASSFSGEYNEQFF
TGTGCCAGCAGCTTTAGCGGGGAGTACAATGAGCAGTTCTTC
>TRBV2|-|15|TRBJ2-1|TRBD1
CASSPDRHSYNEQFF
TGTGCCAGCAGTCCGGACAGGCACTCCTACAATGAGCAGTTCTTC
>TRBV13|-|18|TRBJ2-2|TRBD2
CASSLRRLAGLAQGELFF
TGTGCCAGCAGCCTCCGTCGACTAGCGGGATTAGCTCAAGGGGAGCTGTTTTTT
>TRBV19|-|13|TRBJ2-7|-
CASSIGLVYEQYF
TGTGCCAGTAGTATCGGACTCGTCTACGAGCAGTACTTC
>TRBV18|-|12|TRBJ2-5|-
CASSPTGWTQYF
TGTGCCAGCTCACCAACCGGGTGGACCCAGTACTTC